The T cell receptor beta chain under discussion was sequenced for a study of cytomegalovirus exposure and HLA in healthy donors (dated by TCRdb to the late 2010s). As for the study more broadly: An earlier analysis of several hundred of the donors reported roughly 270 Gb of sequence data and 100 million to 130 million unique TCR beta sequences from roughly 180 million T cells. An early release covering roughly 580 HLA-typed donors comprised around 300 gigabases of sequencing data and around 86 million unique TCR sequences. Of the roughly 400 genotyped donors, roughly 80% were placed in the genetic ancestry cluster associated with self-reported Caucasian donors. The study aimed to test whether cataloging public T cell receptors could reveal signatures of past pathogen exposure. The study profiled the T cell repertoires of under 700 subjects by immunosequencing and related them to cytomegalovirus serostatus. Along with the approximately 650-subject first cohort, a separate validation cohort of approximately 110 different subjects was used. To predict cytomegalovirus infection status, the study brought together high-throughput TCR immunosequencing, statistical association of individual TCRs with disease status, and machine learning. A later analysis re-examined previously published TCR beta repertoires from 600 to 700 donors and added high-resolution HLA genotyping to investigate patterns of TCR occurrence. Rather than drawing on any new phenotypic data, the later analysis identified candidate immune exposures from TCR beta sequences and the way those sequences occurred across donors. To decide whether each TCR beta V gene segment behaved as functional or pseudogenic, an earlier analysis of fewer than 750 of the donors relied on high-throughput TCR beta sequencing. Donor age, sex, ethnicity and CMV serostatus were compiled alongside the repertoire data. In a later genetic analysis, genome-wide SNP genotypes for about three fifths of the roughly 670 donors were used, and that subset was treated as a discovery cohort. All discovery cohort repertoires had been generated using a single sequencing platform. Both class I and class II loci were covered by HLA typing, at four-digit resolution. The number of typed donors differed by locus: about 620-640 for A, B, C, DRB1 and DQB1; 522 for DQA1; 606 for DPA1; and some 470 for DPB1. About five DR-DQ haplotypes were handled as single units for association and clustering, since linkage in the cohort was strong. On average, 235,054 unique TCR beta nucleotide sequences were sequenced per donor among 300 to 500 genotyped donors of the cohort, with roughly a sixth of those sequences being non-productive. The research as a whole found: A group of highly shared sequence variants was considered likely to be a technical artifact of the sequencing pipeline. Broadly in line with IMGT annotations, most TCR beta V segments showed up in productive rearrangements about 87% or about 30% of the time in an earlier analysis of several hundred of the donors. This cohort had only TCR beta chains sequenced, and the lack of alpha or paired-chain data limited which features could be detected. A later genetic analysis reported fewer N-insertions in productive TCRs among donors in an Asian-associated ancestry cluster than the roughly 690-donor mean. Most TCR sequences were observed very rarely across donors, whereas some public TCRs were present in many individuals. HLA typing was unavailable for some donors at each locus, so association tests used only the typed subset. Because the 87-base-pair reads could not distinguish some IMGT-functional V segments, including TRBV6-2 and TRBV6-3, those segments were excluded. According to a later analysis, parvovirus B19, influenza, CMV and Epstein-Barr virus appeared linked to several top co-occurrence clusters. In a later analysis, TCR association rates were found to vary across HLA loci, with the most associated TCRs seen for DRB1 alleles and the fewest for HLA-C alleles. The study gave a list of under 200 TCR beta chains associated with cytomegalovirus. Strong co-occurrence of HLA alleles, especially DR and DQ, made assigning TCR associations to individual alleles difficult. An association between a missense DCLRE1C variant and V-gene and J-gene trimming of TCR beta chains was found in a later genetic analysis and replicated in an independent cohort. According to the authors, the approach could potentially be generalized to other disease states and immunological phenotypes. In both the original and validation cohorts, the classifier was reported to diagnose cytomegalovirus status with high specificity and sensitivity. Most CMV-associated TCR beta chains appeared to be HLA-restricted in a later analysis, and the HLA associations seemed to be driven largely by CMV exposure. Compared with equally common non-associated chains, HLA-associated TCR beta chains in a later analysis were more clonally expanded and had lower generation probabilities. A further reported finding was that TCR beta sequences accurately predicted the HLA-A and HLA-B alleles for most subjects in the first cohort. The presence/absence analyses assumed that sequencing depth was roughly uniform across donors, and that assumption may not be true. In a later analysis, 16,951 TCR beta sequences were associated with specific HLA alleles at a false discovery rate of 0.05. Because counts were too low, approximately 18 rarely observed V segments, including chromosome 9 orphons, were excluded from the earlier analysis of around 590 of the donors. In vitro tests confirmed that a few of the cytomegalovirus-associated TCR beta chains recognize cytomegalovirus antigens. For the cohort, immune exposure information was limited to CMV serostatus. Correlated functional status among segregating V segments might reflect linkage disequilibrium, but an unknown experimental factor could not be ruled out.

Trimming leaves V shorter by 6 bases and J shorter by 4 bases, with the junction holding 7 bases beyond the gene matches. Based on the germline V gene, the CDR1 and CDR2 sequences are SNHLY and FYNNEI. Taken from cysteine to phenylalanine, the CDR3 has 14 residues. Just the 42-base CDR3 DNA is kept, in frame starting at base 1. The cohort consisted of more than 650 healthy bone marrow donors. All cohort members were sampled while nominally healthy, although unrecorded immune exposures were likely present. The donor was CMV seropositive and belonged to the group of 250 to 300 seropositive cohort members. A peripheral blood sample was provided by each donor, and peripheral blood mononuclear cells were used for TCR beta sequencing. Genomic DNA extraction from the blood cell samples was performed with the Qiagen DNeasy Blood Extraction Kit. As concerns this clone: Its cognate antigen has yet to be identified. Within one base of it there is no much larger clone, and no base qualities were kept.

The library was made by the immunoSEQ multiplex PCR assay. A mixture of 60 forward primers for TCR Vbeta segments and 13 reverse primers for TCR Jbeta segments was used in the multiplex PCR. Amplification of the CDR3 region of rearranged TCR beta genes was performed with a multiplex PCR assay on genomic DNA. On the Illumina HiSeq System, the amplified TCR beta libraries were sequenced as 87-base-pair reads. The published analysis was carried out like this. In a later analysis, some 80 million unique TCR beta chains were counted across the roughly 670 repertoires, and about 10 million of these chains were shared by at least two donors. A nearest-neighbor algorithm error-corrected the raw reads and collapsed the reads into unique sequences, merging closely related sequences to remove PCR and sequencing errors. To assign V, D and J gene segments, CDR3 sequences were aligned to IMGT reference sequences. Each retained sequence needed at least a six-nucleotide match to both a V gene segment and a J gene segment. Rearrangements were classified as productive when the CDR3 lacked stop codons and remained in frame with V and J, and all other rearrangements were classified as non-productive. CDR3 was defined according to IMGT convention as the region running from the second conserved V-encoded cysteine to the conserved J-encoded phenylalanine. In an earlier analysis of some 550 of the donors, sequences lacking an unambiguous match to a single V gene segment were excluded. An earlier analysis of a few hundred of the donors classified V segments as functional when productive rearrangements were above 56.7% and as segregating when the standard deviation between donors was above 5%. A statistical classification framework was built to diagnose cytomegalovirus status from the catalog of TCR beta chain sequences. V and J gene assignment, in a later analysis, came from comparing TCR nucleotide sequences with IMGT/GENE-DB human TR gene sequences. The TCRdist pipeline was used in a later analysis to assign CDR3 sequences and most-parsimonious VDJ recombination scenarios. In a later analysis, every TCR beta chain was defined by the combination of its CDR3 amino acid sequence and its V-gene family, and reads without a unique V-gene family were dropped. As a way to deal with suspected cross-contamination and a sequencing artifact, a later analysis dropped over 550 nucleotide sequences that were highly shared and had low generation probability. A later analysis calculated a clonal expansion index for each public chain from normalized within-repertoire ranks of inferred template counts. A later analysis computed generation probabilities with a VDJ recombination model fitted to out-of-frame rearrangements, and checked the results against IGoR. In a later analysis, TCR-TCR, TCR-HLA and TCR-CMV co-occurrence was scored with hypergeometric tests, and a repertoire-size bias correction was applied to TCR pairs. To estimate false discovery rates, a later analysis permuted the HLA or CMV assignments 20 times. In a later analysis, co-occurring TCRs were grouped with DBSCAN, and TCRdist sequence similarity was added when clustering was performed within HLA-allele-positive subsets. Co-occurrence clustering excluded repertoires with fewer than 30,000 or more than 120,000 public chains, plus five with anomalous nucleotide sharing. Entries here come from immuneACCESS through TCRdb and include only in-frame sequences with V and J called. Some clones fail to appear in such tables; in the studies checked, an unresolved V gene covers under half of the shortfall, and the cause of the remainder is unknown. V and J calls and clone size follow that table, whereas D and trimming were derived from the DNA. Present in this sample are roughly 89,000 clones, approximately 76% of which were seen just once. Around 9.1% of the sample lies in the top ten.

The sequence links TRBV2 to TRBJ1-2; the central 8 bases match TRBD1. This receptor was taken from a man under 40 in good health and CMV-seropositive. Material for sequencing was PBMCs. The DNA sequence is given as TGTGCCAGCAGGCCGACCACAGGGGGCTATGGCTACACCTTC. It translates as CASRPTTGGYGYTF.